These T cell receptor beta chains were read from a single sample in a study of radiation and T cells in renal cell carcinoma. The table came from immunoSEQ multiplex PCR; TCRdb's copy has only in-frame clones and leaves some out. The table has roughly 120,000 clones, roughly 80% seen once. Material: blood, obtained from a patient whose treatment included radiotherapy and nephrectomy. These receptor sequences come from a woman in her sixties or seventies with renal cell carcinoma. Both conserved end residues are part of each CDR3. Fields, in order: J gene, CDR3 length, D gene, clone size, V gene, CDR3 DNA, CDR3 protein. The D gene is left open where the match is weak. Some rows have no size entry. The others give once, few or many, or a class for an expanded clone.

TRBJ2-1,17,-,-,TRBV18,TGTGCCAGCTCACCAATCGCTGCCCGGGGCAGTCTGGATGAGCAGTTCTTC,CASSPIAARGSLDEQFF
TRBJ1-2,12,-,-,TRBV30,TGTGCCTGGTCGGGACGGCACTATGGCTACACCTTC,CAWSGRHYGYTF
TRBJ2-7,15,TRBD1,-,TRBV14,TGTGCCAGCAGCCTACTAGGACAGGGTGGTTCCGAGCAGTACTTC,CASSLLGQGGSEQYF
TRBJ2-7,14,-,once,TRBV7-2,TGTGCCAGCAGCTTAGGGCCGGCCTCCTACGAGCAGTACTTC,CASSLGPASYEQYF
TRBJ2-3,15,TRBD1,-,TRBV4-2,TGTGCCAGCAGCCAAGGACAGGGTACATGGGATACGCAGTATTTT,CASSQGQGTWDTQYF
TRBJ2-2,15,TRBD2,-,TRBV10-3,TGTGCCACCCAACTAGCGGGAGGGAGAACCGGGGAGCTGTTTTTT,CATQLAGGRTGELFF
TRBJ2-2,17,TRBD2,-,TRBV28,TGTGCCAGCAGTTTATGGGTACTAGCGGGAGGTCCCGGGGAGCTGTTTTTT,CASSLWVLAGGPGELFF
TRBJ2-7,15,-,-,TRBV4-3,TGCGCCAGCAGCCAAGTGGCCCTTAGCCGTTACGAGCAGTACTTC,CASSQVALSRYEQYF
TRBJ1-1,15,TRBD1,once,TRBV6-6,TGTGCCAGCAGTCCAAGAGGACAGGGCGGCGCTGAAGCTTTCTTT,CASSPRGQGGAEAFF
TRBJ1-1,12,-,few,TRBV28,TGTGCCAGCAGGAAATTTAACACTGAAGCTTTCTTT,CASRKFNTEAFF
TRBJ1-2,15,TRBD1,few,TRBV5-6,TGTGCCAGCAGCTTAAGACAGGGGTTTTTCTATGGCTACACCTTC,CASSLRQGFFYGYTF
TRBJ1-1,12,-,-,TRBV27,TGTGCCAGCAGGTCAGGAGGTACTGAAGCTTTCTTT,CASRSGGTEAFF
TRBJ2-1,14,-,-,TRBV30,TGTGCCTGGTCCTTCGTCCTTGCCAGTAATGAGCAGTTCTTC,CAWSFVLASNEQFF
TRBJ1-2,14,-,-,TRBV19,TGTGCCAGTAGTAAAGGACAGACCGTATGGAGCTACACCTTC,CASSKGQTVWSYTF
TRBJ2-2,14,-,-,TRBV1,TGCACCAGCAGCCCTTCCCCCCGCCACGGGGAGCTGTTTTTT,CTSSPSPRHGELFF
TRBJ2-3,14,TRBD1,-,TRBV10-3,TGTGCCACCATTGAAGGGACAGCCTCAGGTACGCAGTATTTT,CATIEGTASGTQYF
TRBJ2-3,14,-,-,TRBV9,TGTGCCAGCAGCAGAGGGGTTAGGACAGATACGCAGTATTTT,CASSRGVRTDTQYF
TRBJ2-3,13,TRBD2,-,TRBV6-4,TGTGCCAGCAGTCCATCACCGGGACTACATAAGTATTTT,CASSPSPGLHKYF
TRBJ1-2,15,TRBD1,-,TRBV14,TGTGCCAGCAGCCGTGGAACAGGGGTTAACTATGGCTACACCTTC,CASSRGTGVNYGYTF
TRBJ2-7,12,TRBD1,-,TRBV29-1,TGCAGCGCTCGGACAGGAACCTACGAGCAGTACTTC,CSARTGTYEQYF
TRBJ2-7,15,-,-,TRBV7-2,TGTGCCAGCAGCTCCTCCGGGCAGGGGGGATACGAGCAGTACTTC,CASSSSGQGGYEQYF
TRBJ2-5,14,TRBD2,-,TRBV5-1,TGCGCCAGCAGCTCAGCGGGGGGGCCCGAGACCCAGTACTTC,CASSSAGGPETQYF
TRBJ1-1,13,-,-,TRBV27,TGTGCCAGCTCGGACCTTTGGAACACTGAAGCTTTCTTT,CASSDLWNTEAFF
TRBJ1-2,14,-,-,TRBV10-2,TGCGCCAGCAGTGAGTCTTTTGGAGTCGATGGCTACACCTTC,CASSESFGVDGYTF
TRBJ2-1,14,TRBD2,many,TRBV7-9,TGTGCCAGCAGCCCTTCTAGCGGATACAATGAGCAGTTCTTC,CASSPSSGYNEQFF
TRBJ2-1,11,-,-,TRBV6-6,TGTGCCAGCAGTTACGGGTATGAGCAGTTCTTC,CASSYGYEQFF
TRBJ1-2,16,-,once,TRBV5-4,TGTGCCAGCAGCTTGTTCTTCCCTCAGGGTCAGCATGGCTACACCTTC,CASSLFFPQGQHGYTF
TRBJ2-3,13,-,-,TRBV6-5,TGTGCCAGCAGTTACGGGGTTGCAGATACGCAGTATTTT,CASSYGVADTQYF
TRBJ2-2,14,-,-,TRBV7-9,TGTGCCAGCAGCTTAGGGATGAACACCGGGGAGCTGTTTTTT,CASSLGMNTGELFF
TRBJ1-4,14,-,-,TRBV7-9,TGTGCCAGCAGACCAGGGACGTTTAATGAAAAACTGTTTTTT,CASRPGTFNEKLFF
TRBJ1-6,14,-,-,TRBV28,TGTGCCAGCAGCCCGGGACAAGGGGATCCACCCCTCCACTTT,CASSPGQGDPPLHF
TRBJ2-7,13,-,-,TRBV29-1,TGCAGCGTTGGCGGGCCCGTTTCCTACGAGCAGTACTTC,CSVGGPVSYEQYF
TRBJ1-3,16,TRBD1,-,TRBV5-4,TGTGCCAGCAGCTTGGGGGGACAGTTCGGTCAAAACACCATATATTTT,CASSLGGQFGQNTIYF
TRBJ1-1,14,-,few,TRBV30,TGTGCCTGGAGTTTGGTCGGAGGGAACACTGAAGCTTTCTTT,CAWSLVGGNTEAFF
TRBJ2-2,15,TRBD2,few,TRBV9,TGTGCCAGCAGCTACCTCGCTGGGGGGGCCGGGGAGCTGTTTTTT,CASSYLAGGAGELFF
TRBJ1-5,15,-,-,TRBV19,TGTGCCAGTAGTATAGTCGGAGGTATTGATCAGCCCCAGCATTTT,CASSIVGGIDQPQHF
TRBJ2-3,17,-,-,TRBV6-1,TGTGCCAGCAGTGGAGGTCTAGGCTCCTATAGCACAGATACGCAGTATTTT,CASSGGLGSYSTDTQYF
TRBJ2-7,13,-,-,TRBV15,TGTGCCACCAGCAGAGATTGGGATTCGGGCCAGTACTTC,CATSRDWDSGQYF
TRBJ1-2,15,-,-,TRBV4-3,TGCGCCAGCAGCCAAGATCGGGGATCCAACTTAGGCTACACCTTC,CASSQDRGSNLGYTF
TRBJ2-7,15,TRBD1,-,TRBV9,TGTGCCAGCAGCGTAGGGACAGGGGGCGGCTACGAGCAGTACTTC,CASSVGTGGGYEQYF
TRBJ2-3,14,-,-,TRBV4-1,TGCGCCAGTAACCCGGGACGGAGCACAGATACGCAGTATTTT,CASNPGRSTDTQYF
TRBJ2-1,14,TRBD1,-,TRBV5-1,TGCGCCAGCAGCTTGGGACAGGGGTACAATGAGCAGTTCTTC,CASSLGQGYNEQFF
TRBJ2-7,12,-,-,TRBV30,TGTGCCTGGAGTCTAGAACCCCACGAGCAGTACTTC,CAWSLEPHEQYF
TRBJ2-7,20,-,-,TRBV18,TGTGCCAGCTCACCACGGGCATTATATATAGTGAGACCGAGCTCCTACGAGCAGTACTTC,CASSPRALYIVRPSSYEQYF
TRBJ1-4,21,-,-,TRBV6-8,TGTGCCAGCAGTTACTCTAGGGCCCGGAGAGAGGAGCCTGCAACTAATGAAAAACTGTTTTTT,CASSYSRARREEPATNEKLFF
TRBJ1-3,16,TRBD1,-,TRBV7-2,TGTGCCAGCAGCTTACCGACAGGGGGCAGTGGAAACACCATATATTTT,CASSLPTGGSGNTIYF
TRBJ1-6,14,-,-,TRBV5-4,TGTGCCAGCAGCCTAGATGAACATAATTCACCCCTCCACTTT,CASSLDEHNSPLHF
TRBJ1-6,14,TRBD1,-,TRBV5-6,TGTGCCAGCAACTCCGGGACAGGTTCTTCCCCCCTCCACTTT,CASNSGTGSSPLHF
TRBJ2-3,13,-,-,TRBV14,TGTGCCAGCAGCCAAGAATTGGAGGATACGCAGTATTTT,CASSQELEDTQYF
TRBJ2-5,12,-,-,TRBV28,TGTGCCAGTTACAGGTACCAAGAGACCCAGTACTTC,CASYRYQETQYF
TRBJ1-1,12,-,once,TRBV9,TGTGCCAGCAGCCCCCTTGAGGTTGAAGCTTTCTTT,CASSPLEVEAFF
TRBJ1-4,12,-,once,TRBV6-1,TGTGCCAGCAGGCCCCAGACTGAAAAACTGTTTTTT,CASRPQTEKLFF
TRBJ2-1,15,TRBD1,-,TRBV19,TGTGCCAGTAGTTTTGGACAGGGGGGGTACAATGAGCAGTTCTTC,CASSFGQGGYNEQFF
TRBJ2-7,14,TRBD1,-,TRBV27,TGTGCCAGCAGTTTGGGATCACAGGGGGCAAAGCAGTACTTC,CASSLGSQGAKQYF
TRBJ2-1,12,-,-,TRBV11-2,TGTGCCAGCAGCCTTAGACAGGATGAGCAGTTCTTC,CASSLRQDEQFF
TRBJ2-5,14,TRBD2,-,TRBV10-3,TGTGCCACCGAACCGGGACTAGCCCAAGAGACCCAGTACTTC,CATEPGLAQETQYF
TRBJ1-2,12,-,-,TRBV27,TGTGCCAGCAGTTTACCCGGCTATGGCTACACCTTC,CASSLPGYGYTF
TRBJ2-3,14,-,-,TRBV5-1,TGCGCCAGCAGCCAGGGGTCTAGCACAGATACGCAGTATTTT,CASSQGSSTDTQYF
TRBJ1-1,15,-,once,TRBV10-3,TGTGCCATCAGTGAGTCGACGATCACAAACACTGAAGCTTTCTTT,CAISESTITNTEAFF